One and the same sample provided the 32 T cell receptor beta chains below, sequenced in a study of cytomegalovirus exposure and HLA in healthy donors. Amplification used 60 Vbeta primers and 13 Jbeta primers. Clones were sequenced by immunoSEQ multiplex PCR, and TCRdb holds only the in-frame ones, with some missing. The repertoire includes roughly 60,000 clones, around 77% of them detected once, and 2.5% to 3.5% sits in the top ten. The sequenced material came from PBMCs. These receptors originate from a woman in her 40s in good health and CMV-seropositive.

This sequence joins TRBV11-2 and TRBJ1-6; the match to TRBD1 covers 7 bases. The V and J ends lost 4 bases and 10 bases, in that order; junction bases with no gene match: 10. The CDR3 runs to 15 residues. The germline V gene has CDR1 SGHAT and CDR2 FQNNGV. The CDR3 DNA is TGTGCCAGCAGCTCCTACAGGGGAATAGGGTCACCCCTCCACTTT. This encodes CASSSYRGIGSPLHF.

In DNA form, the CDR3 reads TGTGCCAGCAGCTTGGGGCTAGCGGGGCCGTCCGGTGGCACGCAGTATTTT. Translation gives CASSLGLAGPSGGTQYF. This sequence joins TRBV5-4 and TRBJ2-3; 9 nucleotides agree with TRBD2. Germline loops: CDR1 SGHNT, CDR2 YYREEE (reference sequence). V dropped 0 bases and J dropped 9; count of bases not matched to a gene: 14. CDR3 length: 17 residues.

V usage is TRBV2 and J usage is TRBJ2-7; the D gene is possibly TRBD1 (7 bases). Germline V lookup: CDR1 SNHLY, CDR2 FYNNEI. The CDR3 contains 13 residues. Trimming took 4 bases from V and 7 from J, leaving 14 bases between them. CDR3 nucleotides: TGTGCCAGCAGTGGACAGGGAGGTGTGGAGCAGTACTTC. Protein: CASSGQGGVEQYF.

This chain uses TRBV5-6 with TRBJ1-1, with 8 bases matching TRBD1. V lost 4 bases and J lost 0; bases outside the gene matches: 11. Germline lookup yields CDR1 SGHDT and CDR2 YYEEEE. The CDR3 has 17 amino acids. This CDR3 reads CASSILGQAGMNTEAFF. CDR3 in DNA: TGTGCCAGCAGCATACTGGGACAGGCAGGAATGAACACTGAAGCTTTCTTT.

The chain recombines TRBV5-5 with TRBJ2-7, with 9 bases that match TRBD1. With V trimmed by 4 bases and J by 5 bases, 10 bases remained unmatched. The CDR3 totals 15 residues. In germline, CDR1 is SGHKS, CDR2 YYEKEE (reference sequence). The CDR3 DNA reads TGTGCCAGCAGCCAAGGGACAGGGTCTAGCCACGAGCAGTACTTC. This translates into CASSQGTGSSHEQYF.

J is TRBJ2-3 and V is TRBV9; a possible D gene is TRBD2 (7 bases). The V end lost 8 bases, the J end lost 3 bases, and 16 bases lay between the germline ends. This CDR3 has 14 residues. In germline, CDR1 is SGDLS, CDR2 YYNGEE. The CDR3 DNA is TGTGCCAGTACCCGGGGGGCATTGACAGATACGCAGTATTTT. Its protein product is CASTRGALTDTQYF.

The rearrangement uses TRBV9 and TRBJ2-5; 11 bases are a match to TRBD1. Germline CDR1 SGDLS, CDR2 YYNGEE. With V trimmed by 3 bases and J by 5 bases, 9 bases remained unmatched. This CDR3 has 16 residues. The CDR3 nucleotides are TGTGCCAGCAGCGCCACGGGACAGGGGGAATGGGAGACCCAGTACTTC. Translating gives CASSATGQGEWETQYF.

V usage is TRBV10-3 and J usage is TRBJ1-6, with D perhaps TRBD1 (6 bases). Per germline, CDR1 ENHRY and CDR2 SYGVKD. Trimming removed 3 bases from V and 9 bases from J, with 12 bases in between. This CDR3 is built from 14 residues. The CDR3 region is CAISEEQGSSPLHF. The DNA of the CDR3 is TGTGCCATCAGTGAAGAACAGGGAAGTTCACCCCTCCACTTT.

The V and J genes are TRBV9 and TRBJ1-3; D remains unclear. V was shortened by 3 bases and J by 8 bases, with 15 bases between the two germline ends. The germline CDR1 and CDR2 sequences are SGDLS and YYNGEE. This CDR3 region has 14 residues. The chain's CDR3 is CASSGIQRRDTIYF. The CDR3 bases are TGTGCCAGCAGCGGGATCCAAAGGAGGGACACCATATATTTT.

The J gene is TRBJ1-2, the V gene TRBV25-1; tentatively, D is TRBD1 (5 bases). Trimming stripped 1 base from V and 6 bases from J, with 12 bases between. The length of the CDR3 is 14 residues. Germline V gives CDR1 MGHDK, CDR2 SYGVNS. The CDR3 spells CASSEFRQGHGYTF. DNA for the CDR3: TGTGCCAGCAGTGAATTTCGTCAGGGCCATGGCTACACCTTC.

This chain connects TRBV4-1 to TRBJ2-5; 8 nucleotides line up with TRBD1. The J call is in doubt because the DNA end fits TRBJ2-7 better. Germline V gives CDR1 MGHRA, CDR2 YSYEKL. This CDR3 contains 14 residues. The CDR3 nucleotides read TGCGCCAGCAGCAAAGGACAGGGCACCTACGAGCAGTACTTC. This encodes CASSKGQGTYEQYF.

This chain links TRBV6-1 with TRBJ1-2; D ambiguous. This CDR3 region has 13 residues. The V end lost 6 bases, the J end lost 2 bases, and 10 bases lay between the germline ends. The germline V gene has CDR1 MNHNS and CDR2 SASEGT. For the CDR3, the DNA is TGTGCCAGCAGGGGCCCGACGAACTATGGCTACACCTTC. Translation: CASRGPTNYGYTF.

The chain couples TRBV29-1 to TRBJ1-3; maybe TRBD1 (5 bases). Trimming left V 7 bases short and J 0 bases short, with 13 bases between. This CDR3 region has 14 residues. The V gene's germline CDR1 is SQVTM and CDR2 ANQGSEA. CDR3 in amino acids: CSGGGDDSGNTIYF. The CDR3 nucleotides are TGCAGCGGGGGGGGAGACGACTCTGGAAACACCATATATTTT.

This sequence joins TRBV19 and TRBJ1-5; 9 bases are a match to TRBD1. The CDR3 runs to 14 residues. Germline V CDR1 and CDR2: LNHDA, SQIVND (reference sequence). V trimming: 2 bases; J trimming: 5 bases; junction bases outside the gene matches: 1. CDR3 protein: CASSIRTGDQPQHF. CDR3 sequence (DNA): TGTGCCAGTAGTATACGGACAGGGGATCAGCCCCAGCATTTT.

This clone was counted a few times. The V gene is TRBV5-1, the J gene TRBJ2-1, with D tentatively TRBD1 (6 bases). V lost 0 bases and J lost 8, with 21 bases in between. This CDR3 is built from 17 residues. Germline V gives CDR1 SGHRS, CDR2 YFSETQ. CDR3 sequence: CASSLELVRGKRDEQFF. The DNA of the CDR3 is TGCGCCAGCAGCTTGGAACTTGTAAGGGGGAAGAGGGATGAGCAGTTCTTC.

This chain joins TRBV27 and TRBJ2-7, with 10 bases that match TRBD1. Looked up from germline, CDR1 is MNHEY and CDR2 is SMNVEV (reference sequence). CDR3 length: 14 amino acids. The V gene end was trimmed by 2 bases and the J gene end by 3 bases; junction bases not matched to a gene: 1. CDR3 sequence (DNA): TGTGCCAGCAGTTTAGGGACAGGGGTCTACGAGCAGTACTTC. It translates to CASSLGTGVYEQYF.

Only a few counts were recorded for this clone. This sequence joins TRBV7-7 and TRBJ2-2; a possible D gene is TRBD1 (6 bases). The CDR3 covers 13 residues. Germline loops: CDR1 SSHAT, CDR2 FNYEAQ (reference sequence). Trimming took off 5 bases at V and 6 bases at J, with 10 bases between the two ends. DNA for the CDR3: TGTGCCAGCAGCGTCACAGGGTCCGGGGAGCTGTTTTTT. This encodes CASSVTGSGELFF. The full variable domain, completed using reference TRBV7-7 and TRBJ2-2, is GAGVSQSPRYKVTKRGQDVTLRCDPISSHATLYWYQQALGQGPEFLTYFNYEAQPDKSGLPSDRFSAERPEGSISTLTIQRTEQRDSAMYRCASSVTGSGELFFGEGSRLTVL.

The chain employs TRBV27 and TRBJ2-7, with 7 bases aligning to TRBD1. V trimming: 6 bases; J trimming: 0 bases; junction bases outside the gene matches: 5. CDR1 and CDR2 from the germline V gene are MNHEY and SMNVEV (reference sequence). The CDR3 loop spans 14 amino acids. Here the CDR3 reads CASRWDSTSYEQYF. The CDR3 region has the DNA TGTGCCAGCAGATGGGACAGTACCTCCTACGAGCAGTACTTC.

This chain connects TRBV19 to TRBJ2-6; the match to TRBD1 covers 7 bases. V lost 5 bases, J lost 0 bases, and 13 bases stayed unmatched. The length of the CDR3 is 19 residues. Germline V gene lookup returns CDR1 LNHDA and CDR2 SQIVND (reference sequence). The chain's CDR3 is CASSSRTGNSISGANVLTF. The DNA of the CDR3 is TGTGCCAGTAGTTCCCGGACAGGCAACTCCATCTCTGGGGCCAACGTCCTGACTTTC.

The chain uses TRBV6-1 and TRBJ2-7; no reliable D call. There are 13 residues in the CDR3. The V end was cut by 5 bases, the J end by 0 bases, with 8 bases between. Germline CDR1 MNHNS, CDR2 SASEGT. CDR3 protein: CASSQASSYEQYF. Here the CDR3 DNA reads TGTGCCAGCAGTCAGGCGAGCTCCTACGAGCAGTACTTC.

The V gene is TRBV2, the J gene TRBJ1-2, with 9 bases fitting TRBD1. Germline values: CDR1 SNHLY, CDR2 FYNNEI. The CDR3 length is 14 residues. V lost 10 bases to trimming and J lost 8 bases; unmatched junction nucleotides: 14. DNA of the CDR3: TGTGCCACACAAACAGGGGGCCGACCTGGAGGCTACACCTTC. Translating it yields CATQTGGRPGGYTF.

This clone was observed a single time. The rearrangement joins TRBV4-1 to TRBJ2-5; 9 bases agree with TRBD2. The closer fit of TRBJ2-7 to the DNA end suggests the J call may be wrong. This CDR3 has 15 residues. The germline gives CDR1 MGHRA, CDR2 YSYEKL. Written as DNA, the CDR3 is TGCGCCAGCAGACAGGGACTAGCCGAGTCCTACGAGCAGTACTTC. Its protein product is CASRQGLAESYEQYF.

J is TRBJ2-2 and V is TRBV6-4, with D maybe TRBD1 (7 bases). V gave up 2 bases and J gave up 6 bases, with 10 bases separating them. The CDR3 has 14 amino acids. The germline gives CDR1 MRHNA, CDR2 SNTAGT. CDR3 sequence (DNA): TGTGCCAGCAGTGACCAGGGGGGATCCGGGGAGCTGTTTTTT. It encodes CASSDQGGSGELFF.

The gene calls are TRBV7-2 and TRBJ1-2; a weak D match, TRBD1 (6 bases). In germline, CDR1 is SGHTA, CDR2 FQGNSA. Between the trimmed V and J ends, which lost 5 bases and 7 bases, there was a span of 20 bases. The CDR3 is 15 amino acids. DNA for the CDR3: TGTGCCAGCAGCAGAGGGGGGGATTCCGTCTCTGGCTACACCTTC. Its translation: CASSRGGDSVSGYTF.

This chain connects TRBV6-1 to TRBJ2-1; a weak D match, TRBD1 (5 bases). V was clipped by 3 bases and J by 9 bases, with 12 bases between them. The CDR3 is made up of 13 amino acids. Per germline, CDR1 MNHNS and CDR2 SASEGT. This CDR3 reads CASSDQGYGEQFF. The CDR3 bases are TGTGCCAGCAGTGACCAGGGCTACGGTGAGCAGTTCTTC.

The rearrangement links TRBV30 to TRBJ1-2; no clear D gene. Between the trimmed V and J ends, which lost 3 bases and 4 bases, there was a span of 12 bases. CDR3 length: 13 residues. Germline CDR1 and CDR2: GTSNPN and SVGIG (reference sequence). In DNA form, the CDR3 reads TGTGCCTGGAGGCCCCGACTGATCTATGGCTACACCTTC. The encoded protein is CAWRPRLIYGYTF.

The rearrangement uses TRBV19 and TRBJ1-2; D unclear. V was pared by 8 bases and J by 4 bases, with 23 bases between. Germline V CDR1 and CDR2: LNHDA, SQIVND (reference sequence). This CDR3 spans 16 amino acids. The CDR3 loop is CASVPNGIGMGYGYTF. CDR3 in DNA: TGTGCCAGTGTCCCAAACGGGATCGGCATGGGCTATGGCTACACCTTC.

J is TRBJ2-3 and V is TRBV30; TRBD1 matches 7 bases. Germline-derived CDR1 and CDR2 are GTSNPN and SVGIG (reference sequence). This CDR3 has 13 residues. Trimming cost V 5 bases and J 5 bases; bases outside gene matches: 7. The CDR3 here is CAWGQGVKDTQYF. For the CDR3, the DNA is TGTGCCTGGGGGCAGGGGGTAAAAGATACGCAGTATTTT.

On this clone: One end of the junction fails to match germline, which may point to a read error. The J gene is TRBJ2-3, the V gene TRBV4-2; 9 bases fit TRBD2. The V gene's germline CDR1 is LGHNA and CDR2 YNFKEQ. The CDR3 runs 15 residues. CDR3 amino acids: CASSLSGTSIDTQYF. The CDR3 DNA is TGTGCCAGCAGCCTATCCGGGACTAGCATAGATACGCAGTATTTT.

The J gene is TRBJ1-1, the V gene TRBV30; 7 bases agree with TRBD1. V dropped 1 base and J dropped 5; count of bases not matched to a gene: 10. Per germline, CDR1 GTSNPN and CDR2 SVGIG (reference sequence). CDR3 size: 15 residues. CDR3 bases: TGTGCCTGGAGTGGAGGGTGGCAGGGGGAAACTGAAGCTTTCTTT. It translates to CAWSGGWQGETEAFF. The whole variable domain, filled in from reference TRBV30 and TRBJ1-1, reads SQTIHQWPATLVQPVGSPLSLECTVEGTSNPNLYWYRQAAGRGLQLLFYSVGIGQISSEVPQNLSASRPQDRQFILSSKKLLLSDSGFYLCAWSGGWQGETEAFFGQGTRLTVV.

A few counts support this clone. V is TRBV9 and J is TRBJ1-1, with TRBD1 matching over 7 bases. Germline trimming cut 4 bases from V and 0 bases from J; bases unmatched to any gene: 6. The CDR3 loop spans 15 amino acids. CDR1 is SGDLS, CDR2 YYNGEE, per germline. The CDR3 reads CASSPRDSMNTEAFF. In DNA form, the CDR3 reads TGTGCCAGCAGCCCCAGGGACAGCATGAACACTGAAGCTTTCTTT.

The V gene is TRBV30, the J gene TRBJ2-7; 10 positions agree with TRBD1. This CDR3 is built from 14 residues. V lost 8 bases to trimming and J lost 3 bases; unmatched junction nucleotides: 10. Germline V gene data show CDR1 as GTSNPN and CDR2 as SVGIG (reference sequence). DNA for the CDR3: TGTGCCGTGCGGGGACAGGGGATAAACTACGAGCAGTACTTC. It specifies CAVRGQGINYEQYF.